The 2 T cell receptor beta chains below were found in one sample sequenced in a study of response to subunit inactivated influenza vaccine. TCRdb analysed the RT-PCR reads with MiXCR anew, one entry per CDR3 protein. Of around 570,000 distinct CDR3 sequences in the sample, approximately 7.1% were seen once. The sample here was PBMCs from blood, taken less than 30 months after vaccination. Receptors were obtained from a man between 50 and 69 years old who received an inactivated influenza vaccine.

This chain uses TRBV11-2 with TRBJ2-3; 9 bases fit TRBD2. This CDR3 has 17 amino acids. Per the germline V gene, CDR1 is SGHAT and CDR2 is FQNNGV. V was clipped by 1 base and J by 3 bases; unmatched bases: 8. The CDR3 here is CASSLGGTSSGTDTQYF. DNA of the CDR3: TGTGCCAGCAGCTTAGGGGGGACTAGCTCGGGAACAGATACGCAGTATTTT.

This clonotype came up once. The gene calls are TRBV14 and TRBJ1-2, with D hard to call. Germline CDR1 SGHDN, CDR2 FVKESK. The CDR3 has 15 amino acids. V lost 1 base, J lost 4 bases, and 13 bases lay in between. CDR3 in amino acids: CASSQVGLPTYGYTF. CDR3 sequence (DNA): TGTGCCAGCAGCCAAGTGGGCCTCCCTACCTATGGCTACACCTTC.